Shown below are 12 T cell receptor beta chains from a single sample sequenced in a study of technical replicates of blood from a handful of donors. The repertoire was sequenced with immunoSEQ multiplex PCR; TCRdb's copy has only in-frame clones and lacks some. The sample yields about 84,000 clones, less than 95% seen once. The sequencing sample was made of T cells isolated from PBMCs. All receptors derive from a human donor in good health.

This clone came up once. This chain joins TRBV11-2 and TRBJ2-7; 14 nucleotides align to TRBD2. V was clipped by 4 bases and J by 3 bases; unmatched bases: 8. The germline gives CDR1 SGHAT, CDR2 FQNNGV. The CDR3 sequence is 17 residues long. CDR3 in amino acids: CASSSLRTSGRNYEQYF. The CDR3 bases are TGTGCCAGCAGCTCTCTCCGGACTAGCGGGAGGAACTACGAGCAGTACTTC. The full variable domain, in which reference TRBV11-2 and TRBJ2-7 provide the parts outside the CDR3, is EAGVAQSPRYKIIEKRQSVAFWCNPISGHATLYWYQQILGQGPKLLIQFQNNGVVDDSQLPKDRFSAERLKGVDSTLKIQPAKLEDSAVYLCASSSLRTSGRNYEQYFGPGTRLTVT.

The V and J genes are TRBV11-3 and TRBJ2-2; TRBD1 aligns across 8 bases. The CDR3 totals 14 residues. V shed 4 bases, J shed 5 bases, and the junction held 3 bases outside the gene matches. CDR1 is SGHNT and CDR2 is YENEEA in the germline V gene. CDR3 in DNA: TGTGCCAGCAGCTCGACAGGGGATACCGGGGAGCTGTTTTTT. Amino acid sequence: CASSSTGDTGELFF.

This clone has just a few counts. The chain uses TRBV30 and TRBJ1-1, with a possible D match to TRBD1 (5 bases). CDR1 GTSNPN and CDR2 SVGIG come from the germline V gene (reference sequence). Trimming cost V 4 bases and J 6 bases, with 18 bases left between them. The CDR3 is made up of 14 amino acids. CDR3 DNA sequence: TGTGCCTGGAAGGATGGGGGTGGAGGGTCTGAAGCTTTCTTT. Translation: CAWKDGGGGSEAFF.

The chain combines TRBV6-1 with TRBJ1-3; D possibly corresponds to TRBD1 (5 bases). This CDR3 spans 14 amino acids. CDR1 is MNHNS and CDR2 is SASEGT in the germline V gene. V was shortened by 4 bases and J by 3 bases, with 10 bases between the two germline ends. The CDR3 DNA is TGTGCCAGCAGTGGGGGGGGGTTTGGAAACACCATATATTTT. Translated: CASSGGGFGNTIYF.

The gene calls are TRBV2 and TRBJ1-2, with 7 bases matching TRBD1. Germline assignment: CDR1 SNHLY and CDR2 FYNNEI. Trimming at V came to 7 bases and at J to 7 bases, leaving 12 bases not matched to a gene. This CDR3 has 14 amino acids. In DNA, the CDR3 is TGTGCCAGCATGGACGGAACAGGGGTCGGTGGCTACACCTTC. Translating gives CASMDGTGVGGYTF.

The V call is TRBV29-1, the J call TRBJ1-2, with D tentatively TRBD1 (5 bases). Looked up from germline, CDR1 is SQVTM and CDR2 is ANQGSEA. V dropped 7 bases and J dropped 7 bases, with 22 bases sitting between them. The CDR3 spans 14 residues. The CDR3 nucleotides are TGCAGCGCTGATCCGGGACTTACAAGAGCTGGCTACACCTTC. Translating gives CSADPGLTRAGYTF. The full variable domain, in which reference TRBV29-1 and TRBJ1-2 provide the parts outside the CDR3, is SAVISQKPSRDICQRGTSLTIQCQVDSQVTMMFWYRQQPGQSLTLIATANQGSEATYESGFVIDKFPISRPNLTFSTLTVSNMSPEDSSIYLCSADPGLTRAGYTFGSGTRLTVV.

The J gene is TRBJ1-1, the V gene TRBV7-8, with a weak D call TRBD1 (5 bases). The CDR3 is made up of 14 amino acids. Deletions cut 3 bases from V and 2 bases from J, with 10 bases between. CDR1 is SGHVS and CDR2 is FQNEAQ in the germline V gene. This chain's CDR3 is CASSLTDSNTEAFF. The CDR3 coding sequence is TGTGCCAGCAGCTTGACAGACTCTAACACTGAAGCTTTCTTT.

This chain links TRBV15 with TRBJ1-5; 7 nucleotides agree with TRBD1. J lost 3 bases, V lost 3 bases, and 5 bases had no gene match. CDR1 and CDR2 from the germline V gene are LNHNV and YYDKDF (reference sequence). The CDR3 has 15 residues. The CDR3 is CATSSEQGLNQPQHF. The CDR3 DNA follows: TGTGCCACCAGCAGTGAACAGGGGCTCAATCAGCCCCAGCATTTT.

This chain connects TRBV5-1 to TRBJ2-7; tentatively, D is TRBD2 (6 bases). Germline assignment: CDR1 SGHRS and CDR2 YFSETQ. Trimming removed 6 bases from V and 3 bases from J, with 13 bases in between. CDR3 length: 13 amino acids. The CDR3 sequence is CASNAGPNYEQYF. CDR3 in DNA: TGCGCCAGCAACGCGGGACCAAACTACGAGCAGTACTTC.

CDR3 sequence: CASSQGQGGFNYGYTF. The CDR3 nucleotides read TGTGCCAGCAGCCAAGGACAGGGCGGTTTTAACTATGGCTACACCTTC. The chain couples TRBV5-6 to TRBJ1-2, with 8 bases fitting TRBD1. This CDR3 spans 16 amino acids. The germline V gene encodes CDR1 SGHDT and CDR2 YYEEEE. The V and J ends lost 4 bases and 1 base, in that order; junction bases with no gene match: 9. Complete variable domain (other parts from reference TRBV5-6 and TRBJ1-2): DAGVTQSPTHLIKTRGQQVTLRCSPKSGHDTVSWYQQALGQGPQFIFQYYEEEERQRGNFPDRFSGHQFPNYSSELNVNALLLGDSALYLCASSQGQGGFNYGYTFGSGTRLTVV.

This clone came up a few times. The chain is built from TRBV5-1 and TRBJ2-7, with TRBD1 identical over 7 bases. V was pared by 5 bases and J by 7 bases, with 12 bases of the junction left unmatched. Germline V lookup: CDR1 SGHRS, CDR2 YFSETQ. CDR3 length equals 14 residues. The CDR3 DNA reads TGCGCCAGCAGTCAGGGGGTAGGGGTTGGAGAGCAGTACTTC. This sequence encodes CASSQGVGVGEQYF.

This clone was observed once. The J gene is TRBJ2-1, the V gene TRBV5-4, with 7 bases matching TRBD1. The CDR3 loop spans 16 amino acids. Germline V CDR1 and CDR2: SGHNT, YYREEE (reference sequence). Germline trimming cut 4 bases from V and 0 bases from J; bases unmatched to any gene: 7. CDR3 bases: TGTGCCAGCAGCCCAGCGACAGGGAGCTCCTACAATGAGCAGTTCTTC. Its translation is CASSPATGSSYNEQFF.